This TCR beta chain comes out of a study of blood T cell repertoires in COVID-19. Overall study: COVID-19 samples collected from the United States, Italy and Spain covered acute and convalescent phases. The analysed material was cDNA or gDNA that came from T cells, B-cell-depleted T cells, or PBMCs.

The V gene's germline CDR1 is SNHLY and CDR2 FYNNEI. The CDR3 has 12 residues. V lost 5 bases to trimming and J lost 4 bases, with 9 bases between them. This clone was seen a few times. Under the authors' procedure: From reference gene primer amplification, estimates of nucleated cell counts were derived. The repertoire was sequenced with immunoSEQ multiplex PCR; TCRdb's copy has only in-frame clones and lacks some. D and trimming were read from the DNA, whereas the V and J calls and clone size are those reported in that table. Among 250,000 to 300,000 clones, around four fifths were seen once, and the ten largest hold 5.7%.

V is TRBV2 and J is TRBJ2-7; D uncertain. The TCR sequence derives from an elderly man with acute or convalescent COVID-19. Input material: peripheral blood. This CDR3 is CASSTHMYEQYF. The CDR3 DNA reads as TGTGCCAGCAGTACCCACATGTACGAGCAGTACTTC.